These 18 T cell receptor beta chains were sequenced from one sample in a study of T-cell memory formation after mild COVID-19. Each CDR3 protein is one row after TCRdb ran MiXCR on the 5' RACE reads. The sample carries just under 50,000 distinct CDR3 sequences, 12% recorded once. Sequenced material: PBMCs or a T cell subset sorted from them (not recorded which). The receptors shown here come from a man between 18 and 35 years old who had mild COVID-19 (a few samples of this study predate the infection). Cell type and time point are not known.

The table lists this clonotype with many counts. This chain connects TRBV7-6 to TRBJ1-1; 7 nucleotides match TRBD1. The germline gives CDR1 SGHVS, CDR2 FNYEAQ. The CDR3 extends over 15 amino acids. J was trimmed by 4 bases and V by 5 bases; bases with no gene match: 10. CDR3 sequence: CASSPPKAGGTEAFF. The CDR3 DNA is TGTGCCAGCAGCCCCCCCAAGGCAGGGGGCACTGAAGCTTTCTTT.

In this sample, this clonotype turned up a few times. The chain joins TRBV7-6 to TRBJ1-2; no firm D call. The CDR3 has 16 residues. Germline CDR1 and CDR2: SGHVS and FNYEAQ. Trimming pared 1 base from V and 8 bases from J, leaving 20 bases between. The CDR3: CASSLGTGRRPIGYTF. CDR3 bases: TGTGCCAGCAGCTTAGGTACGGGCCGAAGGCCTATCGGCTACACCTTC.

This clonotype has at least ten counts. The chain has TRBV5-8 and TRBJ1-6; 7 bases agree with TRBD1. V was clipped by 2 bases and J by 8 bases; unmatched bases: 4. Germline V lookup: CDR1 SGHTS, CDR2 YDEGEE. The CDR3 loop spans 14 amino acids. The CDR3, as DNA: TGTGCCAGCAGCTTCGGACAGGTCTATTCACCCCTCCACTTT. Protein: CASSFGQVYSPLHF.

This clonotype was counted ten times or more. This sequence joins TRBV4-1 and TRBJ2-1; 12 nucleotides match TRBD2. In germline, CDR1 is MGHRA, CDR2 YSYEKL. The junction had 13 bases not matched to a gene; V was cut back by 2 bases and J by 5 bases. The CDR3 totals 19 residues. The CDR3 DNA reads as TGCGCCAGCAGCCAACTCCCGGCAGCTAGCGGGGGGGTGCACAATGAGCAGTTCTTC. It is translated as CASSQLPAASGGVHNEQFF.

This clonotype was seen many times. This chain links TRBV4-1 with TRBJ2-1; D uncertain. This CDR3 spans 14 amino acids. The V and J ends lost 2 bases and 7 bases respectively, with 12 bases between them. The germline V gene encodes CDR1 MGHRA and CDR2 YSYEKL. CDR3 bases: TGCGCCAGCAGCCAACCGACGCGGTCGAATGAGCAGTTCTTC. Its protein is CASSQPTRSNEQFF.

A few counts support this clonotype. This chain connects TRBV7-4 to TRBJ2-7, with TRBD1 matching over 9 bases. V shed 6 bases, J shed 2 bases, and the junction held 14 bases outside the gene matches. The CDR3 is 17 residues long. Germline assignment: CDR1 SGHVT and CDR2 SQSDAQ. The CDR3 DNA sequence: TGTGCCAGCAGTTACGGACAGGGGAAGGGGGACCCCTACGAGCAGTACTTC. This translates into CASSYGQGKGDPYEQYF.

There are a few counts of this clonotype. This chain connects TRBV15 to TRBJ1-1, with D unclear. Trimming removed 0 bases from V and 5 bases from J, with 7 bases in between. Germline values: CDR1 LNHNV, CDR2 YYDKDF (reference sequence). The CDR3 loop spans 13 amino acids. The CDR3 loop reads CATSRDTGTEAFF. Here the CDR3 DNA reads TGTGCCACCAGCAGAGACACGGGGACTGAAGCTTTCTTT.

This chain connects TRBV2 to TRBJ2-2; 7 bases agree with TRBD1. From germline, CDR1 is SNHLY and CDR2 FYNNEI. V shed 2 bases and J 7 bases; nucleotides not matched to a gene: 7. The CDR3 spans 15 residues. The CDR3 nucleotides read TGTGCCAGCAGTGAAAACAGGGGCGGATACGGGGAGCTGTTTTTT. This codes for CASSENRGGYGELFF.

The rearrangement joins TRBV6-5 to TRBJ2-3, with D maybe TRBD2 (6 bases). This CDR3 is 16 amino acids long. The germline V and J ends were trimmed by 6 bases and 5 bases, with 21 bases remaining between them. The germline gives CDR1 MNHEY, CDR2 SVGAGI. CDR3 loop: CASRPTSPTGGDTQYF. The DNA of the CDR3 is TGTGCCAGCAGACCAACTAGCCCAACTGGGGGAGATACGCAGTATTTT.

This sequence joins TRBV4-3 and TRBJ2-5; TRBD1 might be the D (6 bases). V dropped 0 bases and J dropped 7 bases, with 15 bases sitting between them. CDR3 length: 15 amino acids. CDR1 is LGHNA, CDR2 YSLEER, per germline. CDR3 protein: CASSQEGGRVGTQYF. CDR3 coding DNA: TGCGCCAGCAGCCAAGAAGGGGGTAGGGTGGGGACCCAGTACTTC.

V gene TRBV6-2 or TRBV6-3 combines with J gene TRBJ2-5; D gene ambiguous. The germline V gene has CDR1 MNHEY and CDR2 SVGEGT. V dropped 7 bases and J dropped 0 bases, with 9 bases sitting between them. CDR3 length equals 13 residues. CDR3 in DNA: TGTGCCAGCACCAGACGGGACCAAGAGACCCAGTACTTC. It codes for CASTRRDQETQYF.

The chain uses TRBV13 and TRBJ2-7; perhaps TRBD1 as D (8 bases). The CDR3 is made up of 16 amino acids. The germline V and J ends were trimmed by 1 base and 7 bases, with 20 bases remaining between them. CDR1 is PRHDT, CDR2 FYEKMQ, per germline (reference sequence). The chain's CDR3 is CASSLDRGGGSREQYF. CDR3 nucleotides: TGTGCCAGCAGCTTAGACAGGGGGGGCGGATCTCGTGAGCAGTACTTC.

This chain links TRBV5-1 with TRBJ1-2; 7 bases are shared with TRBD1. The V gene's germline CDR1 is SGHRS and CDR2 YFSETQ. The ends lost 5 bases at V and 4 bases at J; junction bases unmatched: 5. The CDR3 totals 13 residues. The CDR3 spells CASSHDRVYGYTF. The CDR3 DNA reads as TGCGCCAGCAGTCATGACAGGGTCTATGGCTACACCTTC.

The table lists this clonotype with many counts. J is TRBJ2-1 and V is TRBV7-2; the D gene is possibly TRBD2 (5 bases). CDR3 length equals 14 residues. Germline V gene data show CDR1 as SGHTA and CDR2 as FQGNSA. V was shortened by 3 bases and J by 8 bases, with 14 bases between the two germline ends. The CDR3 DNA follows: TGTGCCAGCAGCTTCGTCGGACTTAAGGATGAGCAGTTCTTC. Translation gives CASSFVGLKDEQFF. Together with reference TRBV7-2 and TRBJ2-1, the CDR3 gives the full variable domain: GAGVSQSPSNKVTEKGKDVELRCDPISGHTALYWYRQSLGQGLEFLIYFQGNSAPDKSGLPSDRFSAERTGGSVSTLTIQRTQQEDSAVYLCASSFVGLKDEQFFGPGTRLTVL.

J is TRBJ1-1 and V is TRBV5-5; possible D gene TRBD1, 6 bases. V lost 0 bases and J 0 bases, leaving 15 bases between the germline ends. The CDR3 runs 17 residues. Germline CDR1 SGHKS, CDR2 YYEKEE (reference sequence). This CDR3 is CASSLAWGAGMNTEAFF. In DNA form, the CDR3 reads TGTGCCAGCAGCTTGGCTTGGGGGGCGGGGATGAACACTGAAGCTTTCTTT.

This clonotype was observed a handful of times. This chain uses TRBV4-1 with TRBJ2-1; TRBD1 matches at 10 bases. The CDR3 runs to 16 residues. The V gene's germline CDR1 is MGHRA and CDR2 YSYEKL. Germline trimming cut 5 bases from V and 4 bases from J; bases unmatched to any gene: 8. The CDR3 nucleotides read TGCGCCAGCAGCGCCCGGGACAGGGGCTTATACAATGAGCAGTTCTTC. It translates to CASSARDRGLYNEQFF.

This clonotype was observed a few times. V usage is TRBV5-1 and J usage is TRBJ2-3, with D uncertain. CDR1 and CDR2 (germline): SGHRS, YFSETQ. The CDR3 sequence is 12 residues long. V shed 0 bases and J shed 4 bases, with 3 bases lying between them. The CDR3 protein is CASSLESDTQYF. CDR3 in DNA: TGCGCCAGCAGCTTGGAGTCAGATACGCAGTATTTT. The full variable domain, in which reference TRBV5-1 and TRBJ2-3 provide the parts outside the CDR3, is KAGVTQTPRYLIKTRGQQVTLSCSPISGHRSVSWYQQTPGQGLQFLFEYFSETQRNKGNFPGRFSGRQFSNSRSEMNVSTLELGDSALYLCASSLESDTQYFGPGTRLTVL.

This clonotype was seen more than once but under ten times. The V and J genes are TRBV7-9 and TRBJ2-7; the D gene could be TRBD1 or TRBD2 (5 bases each). The CDR3 loop spans 14 amino acids. V was cut by 5 bases and J by 0 bases, with 11 bases left in between. The germline gives CDR1 SEHNR, CDR2 FQNEAQ (reference sequence). Here the CDR3 DNA reads TGTGCCAGCAGCCTCGGGGCAAGCTCCTACGAGCAGTACTTC. This gives the protein CASSLGASSYEQYF.